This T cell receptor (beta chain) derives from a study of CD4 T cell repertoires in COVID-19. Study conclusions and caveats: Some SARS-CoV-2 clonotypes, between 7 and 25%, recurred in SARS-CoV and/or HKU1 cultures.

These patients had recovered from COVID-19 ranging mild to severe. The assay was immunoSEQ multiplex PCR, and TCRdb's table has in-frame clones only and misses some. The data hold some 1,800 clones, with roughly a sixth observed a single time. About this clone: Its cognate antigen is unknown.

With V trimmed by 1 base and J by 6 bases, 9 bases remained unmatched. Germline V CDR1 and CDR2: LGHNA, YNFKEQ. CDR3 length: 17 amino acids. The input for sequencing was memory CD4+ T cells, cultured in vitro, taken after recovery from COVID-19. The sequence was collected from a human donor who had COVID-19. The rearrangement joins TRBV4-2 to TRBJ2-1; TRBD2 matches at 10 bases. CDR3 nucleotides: TGTGCCAGCAGCCAAGGACCGAGCGGGGGGGCTCTCAATGAGCAGTTCTTC. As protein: CASSQGPSGGALNEQFF.